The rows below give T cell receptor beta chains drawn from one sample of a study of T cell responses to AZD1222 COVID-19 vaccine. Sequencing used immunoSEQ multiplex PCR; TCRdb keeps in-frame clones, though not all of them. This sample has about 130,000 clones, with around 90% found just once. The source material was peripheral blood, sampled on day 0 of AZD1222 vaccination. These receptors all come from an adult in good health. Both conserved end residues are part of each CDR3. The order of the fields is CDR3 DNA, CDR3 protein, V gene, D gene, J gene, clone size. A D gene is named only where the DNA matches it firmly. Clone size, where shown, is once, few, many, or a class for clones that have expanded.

CDR3nt: TGTGCCAGTAAAGATGGACGGGTGAACACTGAAGCTTTCTTT
CDR3aa: CASKDGRVNTEAFF
v_gene: TRBV19
d_gene: NA
j_gene: TRBJ1-1
abundance: NA

CDR3nt: TGCGCCAGCAGCTTGGATCCGGGACAGAAAAACTCTGGAAACACCATATATTTT
CDR3aa: CASSLDPGQKNSGNTIYF
v_gene: TRBV5-1
d_gene: TRBD1
j_gene: TRBJ1-3
abundance: NA

CDR3nt: TGCGCCAGCAGCTTAGATGGCAATAATTCACCCCTCCACTTT
CDR3aa: CASSLDGNNSPLHF
v_gene: TRBV5-1
d_gene: NA
j_gene: TRBJ1-6
abundance: once

CDR3nt: TGTGCCAGCAGTTACGGTGTGAACGACATCGGGGAGCTGTTTTTT
CDR3aa: CASSYGVNDIGELFF
v_gene: TRBV6-5
d_gene: NA
j_gene: TRBJ2-2
abundance: NA

CDR3nt: TGTGCCACCCGGGACGGTGAGACTTTCTTT
CDR3aa: CATRDGETFF
v_gene: TRBV19
d_gene: NA
j_gene: TRBJ1-1
abundance: NA

CDR3nt: TGTGCCAGCAGAAGGAGCTCCTATAATTCACCCCTCCACTTT
CDR3aa: CASRRSSYNSPLHF
v_gene: TRBV6-5
d_gene: NA
j_gene: TRBJ1-6
abundance: NA

CDR3nt: TGTGCCAGCAGCCCCCGGGACACTGAAGCTTTCTTT
CDR3aa: CASSPRDTEAFF
v_gene: TRBV11-1
d_gene: NA
j_gene: TRBJ1-1
abundance: NA

CDR3nt: TGCGCCAGCAGCCAAGAGGGGGTCGGGGAGGTGGGCTACACCTTC
CDR3aa: CASSQEGVGEVGYTF
v_gene: TRBV4-1
d_gene: NA
j_gene: TRBJ1-2
abundance: NA

CDR3nt: TGTGCCAGTGGCAGTAGACCGGGACTGTTACCCCATAGCAATCAGCCCCAGCATTTT
CDR3aa: CASGSRPGLLPHSNQPQHF
v_gene: TRBV19
d_gene: NA
j_gene: TRBJ1-5
abundance: NA

CDR3nt: TGTGCCAGCAGTGTTGCCCTCACAGGGGGCAGTGAAAAACTGTTTTTT
CDR3aa: CASSVALTGGSEKLFF
v_gene: TRBV6-1
d_gene: TRBD1
j_gene: TRBJ1-4
abundance: NA

CDR3nt: TGTGCCAGCAGTGAGTCCAATCAGGGAGTTGCTTTCTTT
CDR3aa: CASSESNQGVAFF
v_gene: TRBV6-4
d_gene: NA
j_gene: TRBJ1-1
abundance: NA

CDR3nt: TGTGCCAGCAGTTCCGGGACTACGCCCAATGAGCAGTTCTTC
CDR3aa: CASSSGTTPNEQFF
v_gene: TRBV7-2
d_gene: TRBD2
j_gene: TRBJ2-1
abundance: NA

CDR3nt: TGTGCCAGCAATGACCGACTAGACTACGAGCAGTACTTC
CDR3aa: CASNDRLDYEQYF
v_gene: TRBV28
d_gene: NA
j_gene: TRBJ2-7
abundance: NA

CDR3nt: TGTGCCAGTAGTATATCCCGACAGAATCAGCCCCAGCATTTT
CDR3aa: CASSISRQNQPQHF
v_gene: TRBV19
d_gene: NA
j_gene: TRBJ1-5
abundance: few

CDR3nt: TGTGCCAGCAGCACTCGTCGTACGGGAGACTACGAGCAGTACTTC
CDR3aa: CASSTRRTGDYEQYF
v_gene: TRBV13
d_gene: NA
j_gene: TRBJ2-7
abundance: NA

CDR3nt: TGTGCCGGGCAGGGGGACAGCTCCTACGAGCAGTACTTC
CDR3aa: CAGQGDSSYEQYF
v_gene: TRBV2
d_gene: TRBD1
j_gene: TRBJ2-7
abundance: NA

CDR3nt: TGTGCCAGCAGCAACCGACAAACAGATACGCAGTATTTT
CDR3aa: CASSNRQTDTQYF
v_gene: TRBV9
d_gene: NA
j_gene: TRBJ2-3
abundance: NA

CDR3nt: TGCGCCAGCAGCCAAGGACAGGGAAAATCAAGCGAGCAGTACTTC
CDR3aa: CASSQGQGKSSEQYF
v_gene: TRBV4-1
d_gene: TRBD1
j_gene: TRBJ2-7
abundance: NA

CDR3nt: TGTGCCAGCAGTTTAAGGCAGTATCAGCCCCAGCATTTT
CDR3aa: CASSLRQYQPQHF
v_gene: TRBV28
d_gene: NA
j_gene: TRBJ1-5
abundance: NA

CDR3nt: TGCAGCGTTGAAGAGCTCCGGGACGGATATGAAAAACTGTTTTTT
CDR3aa: CSVEELRDGYEKLFF
v_gene: TRBV29-1
d_gene: NA
j_gene: TRBJ1-4
abundance: once

CDR3nt: TGTGCCAGCAGTGAGGGGACAGCGAATGAAAAACTGTTTTTT
CDR3aa: CASSEGTANEKLFF
v_gene: TRBV25-1
d_gene: TRBD1
j_gene: TRBJ1-4
abundance: NA

CDR3nt: TGCGCCAGCAGCTGGGTTAGGGCGAACACCGGGGAGCTGTTTTTT
CDR3aa: CASSWVRANTGELFF
v_gene: TRBV5-1
d_gene: NA
j_gene: TRBJ2-2
abundance: once

CDR3nt: TGTGCCAGCAGTTCCCCAGCGGCGAACACCGGGGAGCTGTTTTTT
CDR3aa: CASSSPAANTGELFF
v_gene: TRBV28
d_gene: NA
j_gene: TRBJ2-2
abundance: NA

CDR3nt: TGCGCCAGCAGCGCGCGTGGAGACACGCATTCACCCCTCCACTTT
CDR3aa: CASSARGDTHSPLHF
v_gene: TRBV4-3
d_gene: NA
j_gene: TRBJ1-6
abundance: NA

CDR3nt: TGTGCCAGCAGTCTCGGTTGGGGTTATGGCTACACCTTC
CDR3aa: CASSLGWGYGYTF
v_gene: TRBV12-3/TRBV12-4
d_gene: NA
j_gene: TRBJ1-2
abundance: NA

CDR3nt: TGTGCCAGCAGCCCGCAGACAGCCCCCAGCACTGAAGCTTTCTTT
CDR3aa: CASSPQTAPSTEAFF
v_gene: TRBV9
d_gene: NA
j_gene: TRBJ1-1
abundance: NA

CDR3nt: TGCGCCAGCAGCCCGGGACAGGGGTATGAAAAACTGTTTTTT
CDR3aa: CASSPGQGYEKLFF
v_gene: TRBV5-1
d_gene: TRBD1
j_gene: TRBJ1-4
abundance: NA

CDR3nt: TGTGCCAGCAGTTTGATGACAGCGAACACTGAAGCTTTCTTT
CDR3aa: CASSLMTANTEAFF
v_gene: TRBV28
d_gene: NA
j_gene: TRBJ1-1
abundance: NA

CDR3nt: TGTGCCAGCTCACTCCTCCACAACCTCTACGAGCAGTACTTC
CDR3aa: CASSLLHNLYEQYF
v_gene: TRBV18
d_gene: NA
j_gene: TRBJ2-7
abundance: few

CDR3nt: TGTGCCACCAGCAGTGGGGGCGTGAATGAAAAACTGTTTTTT
CDR3aa: CATSSGGVNEKLFF
v_gene: TRBV15
d_gene: NA
j_gene: TRBJ1-4
abundance: NA

CDR3nt: TGTGCCAGCAGCCTTCCGGACGGCGATGGTAATTCACCCCTCCACTTT
CDR3aa: CASSLPDGDGNSPLHF
v_gene: TRBV27
d_gene: NA
j_gene: TRBJ1-6
abundance: NA

CDR3nt: TGTGCCAGCACCGATCGGGGGGGTGCAACTAATGAAAAACTGTTTTTT
CDR3aa: CASTDRGGATNEKLFF
v_gene: TRBV7-9
d_gene: NA
j_gene: TRBJ1-4
abundance: NA

CDR3nt: TGTGCCAGCACTACAGGGTCCTCTGGAAACACCATATATTTT
CDR3aa: CASTTGSSGNTIYF
v_gene: TRBV25-1
d_gene: NA
j_gene: TRBJ1-3
abundance: NA

CDR3nt: TGTGCCTGGAGTAGGGAGGGCAATCAGCCCCAGCATTTT
CDR3aa: CAWSREGNQPQHF
v_gene: TRBV30
d_gene: NA
j_gene: TRBJ1-5
abundance: NA

CDR3nt: TGTGCCAGCCGCCAGGGGGCTATAGAGACCCAGTACTTC
CDR3aa: CASRQGAIETQYF
v_gene: TRBV28
d_gene: TRBD1
j_gene: TRBJ2-5
abundance: once

CDR3nt: TGTGCCAGCAGTTCACTCCCCGGTGGGACTAGCGGGCGCATTTCCTACAATGAGCAGTTCTTC
CDR3aa: CASSSLPGGTSGRISYNEQFF
v_gene: TRBV27
d_gene: TRBD2
j_gene: TRBJ2-1
abundance: NA

CDR3nt: TGTGCCAGCAGCTCACCCCCAGGTTACGAGCAGTACTTC
CDR3aa: CASSSPPGYEQYF
v_gene: TRBV5-5
d_gene: NA
j_gene: TRBJ2-7
abundance: NA

CDR3nt: TGTGCCAGCAGCCGGGGACAGGGCCCCCCAGATACGCAGTATTTT
CDR3aa: CASSRGQGPPDTQYF
v_gene: TRBV7-2
d_gene: TRBD1
j_gene: TRBJ2-3
abundance: NA

CDR3nt: TGTGCCAGCCGACCGGACAGGACTAGCTCCTATAATTCACCCCTCCACTTT
CDR3aa: CASRPDRTSSYNSPLHF
v_gene: TRBV2
d_gene: TRBD1
j_gene: TRBJ1-6
abundance: NA

CDR3nt: TGTGCCAGCAGCCAACCAAGCGGACAGGGGGGACGTGGCTACACCTTC
CDR3aa: CASSQPSGQGGRGYTF
v_gene: TRBV4-2
d_gene: TRBD1
j_gene: TRBJ1-2
abundance: NA

CDR3nt: TGCGCCAGCAGCTTGGCACCAGATGGGACCGGGGAGCTGTTTTTT
CDR3aa: CASSLAPDGTGELFF
v_gene: TRBV5-1
d_gene: NA
j_gene: TRBJ2-2
abundance: NA

CDR3nt: TGTGCCAGTAGTAGACAGGCCTCGAACACCGGGGAGCTGTTTTTT
CDR3aa: CASSRQASNTGELFF
v_gene: TRBV19
d_gene: NA
j_gene: TRBJ2-2
abundance: NA

CDR3nt: TGTGCCTGGAGTAACGGACTGAGGGGAAACACCATATATTTT
CDR3aa: CAWSNGLRGNTIYF
v_gene: TRBV30
d_gene: NA
j_gene: TRBJ1-3
abundance: NA

CDR3nt: TGTGCCAGCAGCTTGGGTGGCAGGGTGGCTTCCTATGGCTACACCTTC
CDR3aa: CASSLGGRVASYGYTF
v_gene: TRBV5-4
d_gene: NA
j_gene: TRBJ1-2
abundance: NA

CDR3nt: TGTGCCAGCAGCCCAGGAAATTCACCCCTCCACTTT
CDR3aa: CASSPGNSPLHF
v_gene: TRBV7-9
d_gene: NA
j_gene: TRBJ1-6
abundance: NA

CDR3nt: TGTGCCAGCAGTTTGGCACAGGGCATTGGAAACACCATATATTTT
CDR3aa: CASSLAQGIGNTIYF
v_gene: TRBV28
d_gene: NA
j_gene: TRBJ1-3
abundance: NA

CDR3nt: TGCAGCGTGCCGACAGGGTCTGTGGGCAATCAGCCCCAGCATTTT
CDR3aa: CSVPTGSVGNQPQHF
v_gene: TRBV29-1
d_gene: TRBD1
j_gene: TRBJ1-5
abundance: NA

CDR3nt: TGTGCCAGCAGTTCACACCAAGGTCCAGGGGGGATGAACACCGGGGAGCTGTTTTTT
CDR3aa: CASSSHQGPGGMNTGELFF
v_gene: TRBV27
d_gene: NA
j_gene: TRBJ2-2
abundance: NA

CDR3nt: TGTGCCAGCTCACCAGAAGGATTGGTGGACAGGCCCTACTCAGCCCAGCATTTT
CDR3aa: CASSPEGLVDRPYSAQHF
v_gene: TRBV18
d_gene: TRBD1
j_gene: TRBJ1-5
abundance: NA

CDR3nt: TGTGCCAGCAGTTTCGGCCGCACAGATACGCAGTATTTT
CDR3aa: CASSFGRTDTQYF
v_gene: TRBV27
d_gene: NA
j_gene: TRBJ2-3
abundance: NA

CDR3nt: TGTGCCAGCAGTTATCCCGGGAGCTCCTACGAGCAGTACTTC
CDR3aa: CASSYPGSSYEQYF
v_gene: TRBV6-2/TRBV6-3
d_gene: NA
j_gene: TRBJ2-7
abundance: NA

CDR3nt: TGTGCCAGCAGCCTTCGGGGACATGAGCAGTTCTTC
CDR3aa: CASSLRGHEQFF
v_gene: TRBV7-9
d_gene: NA
j_gene: TRBJ2-1
abundance: NA

CDR3nt: TGTGCCAGCAGTCTCCCGGGACTAGCGGTACACAATGAGCAGTTCTTC
CDR3aa: CASSLPGLAVHNEQFF
v_gene: TRBV2
d_gene: TRBD2
j_gene: TRBJ2-1
abundance: NA

CDR3nt: TGTGCCAGCAGGCTAACCTCCTACGAGCAGTACTTC
CDR3aa: CASRLTSYEQYF
v_gene: TRBV2
d_gene: NA
j_gene: TRBJ2-7
abundance: few

CDR3nt: TGCGCCAGCAGCCGAGCCGGGGGCGCGGGGAAACTGAACACTGAAGCTTTCTTT
CDR3aa: CASSRAGGAGKLNTEAFF
v_gene: TRBV5-1
d_gene: NA
j_gene: TRBJ1-1
abundance: NA

CDR3nt: TGCGCCAGCCCCTCGAGACTAGCGGGAGGACTGAGCTCCTACAATGAGCAGTTCTTC
CDR3aa: CASPSRLAGGLSSYNEQFF
v_gene: TRBV23-1
d_gene: TRBD2
j_gene: TRBJ2-1
abundance: NA

CDR3nt: TGTGCCAGCAGTGATCCCGGGACAGGGATCACTGAAGCTTTCTTT
CDR3aa: CASSDPGTGITEAFF
v_gene: TRBV25-1
d_gene: TRBD1
j_gene: TRBJ1-1
abundance: NA

CDR3nt: TGTGCTAGTGCCTTACGGACTAGCGGGAGGTACCATGAGCAGTTCTTC
CDR3aa: CASALRTSGRYHEQFF
v_gene: TRBV12-5
d_gene: TRBD2
j_gene: TRBJ2-1
abundance: NA

CDR3nt: TGCGCCAGCAGCCAAGATATTCCAACTAGCTCCTACAATGAGCAGTTCTTC
CDR3aa: CASSQDIPTSSYNEQFF
v_gene: TRBV4-3
d_gene: NA
j_gene: TRBJ2-1
abundance: NA

CDR3nt: TGTGCCAGCAGCTTAGAGGCGGGGGGGGTCTATGAGCAGTTCTTC
CDR3aa: CASSLEAGGVYEQFF
v_gene: TRBV7-2
d_gene: TRBD2
j_gene: TRBJ2-1
abundance: NA